The present T cell receptor (beta chain) was sequenced within a study of radiotherapy plus CTLA-4 blockade in lung cancer listed by TCRdb under 2018. Turning to the overall study: Objective responses were observed in 15% to 20% of enrolled patients, and disease control was achieved in 31%. Points the paper makes about the study in general: TCR clones derived from tumors expanded in peripheral blood after treatment with radiotherapy and ipilimumab. Early dynamic changes in blood T cell clones, together with increased serum interferon-beta after radiation, were reported as the strongest predictors of response.

In this study, focal radiation therapy paired with CTLA-4 blockade (ipilimumab) was tested in patients who had chemo-refractory metastatic non-small-cell lung cancer. Receptors were amplified or captured by the immunoSEQ multiplex PCR assay. TCRdb re-hosts the immuneACCESS table, in-frame sequences only. Its copies lack some clones; in the studies checked, an unresolved V gene accounts for under half of them, and the cause for the rest is not known. For this sample there are tens of thousands of clones; about nine tenths appear just once. Together, the top ten hold less than 45% of the sample. From the germline V gene, CDR1 is SGHAT and CDR2 is FQNNGV. Here V drops 3 bases and J drops 2 bases, and the junction holds 4 bases not matched to any gene. The CDR3 runs 15 amino acids, cysteine and phenylalanine included. The only DNA kept is the CDR3, 45 bases in frame from the first base. About this clone itself: The clone's antigen remains unknown. Base-call qualities are not available, and no considerably larger clone is one nucleotide away.

The sample in question was peripheral blood, obtained from a patient treated with radiotherapy plus ipilimumab. The clonotype was recovered from a human donor with non-small cell lung cancer that progressed on radiotherapy plus ipilimumab. The V and J genes are TRBV11-2 and TRBJ2-1; a stretch of 7 junction bases matches TRBD2. The CDR3 protein sequence reads: CASSFGLAAYNEQFF. The nucleotide sequence reads as follows: TGTGCCAGCAGCTTCGGCCTAGCGGCCTACAATGAGCAGTTCTTC.